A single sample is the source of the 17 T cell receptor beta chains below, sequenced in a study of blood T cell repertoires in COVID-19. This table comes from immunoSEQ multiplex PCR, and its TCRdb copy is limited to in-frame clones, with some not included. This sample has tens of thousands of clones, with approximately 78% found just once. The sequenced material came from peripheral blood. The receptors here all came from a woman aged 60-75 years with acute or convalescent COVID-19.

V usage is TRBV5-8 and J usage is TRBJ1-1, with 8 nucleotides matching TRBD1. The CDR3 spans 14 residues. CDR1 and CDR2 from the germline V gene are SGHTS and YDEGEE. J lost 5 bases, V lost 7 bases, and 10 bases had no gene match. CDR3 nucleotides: TGTGCCAGCGCAACTCGGACAGGGAGGACTGAAGCTTTCTTT. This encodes CASATRTGRTEAFF.

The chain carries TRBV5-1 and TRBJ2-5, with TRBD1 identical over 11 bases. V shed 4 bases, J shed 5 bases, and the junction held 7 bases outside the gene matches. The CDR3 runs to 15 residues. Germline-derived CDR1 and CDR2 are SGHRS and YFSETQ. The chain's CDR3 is CASSPGTGGGETQYF. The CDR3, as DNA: TGCGCCAGCAGCCCGGGGACAGGGGGAGGCGAGACCCAGTACTTC. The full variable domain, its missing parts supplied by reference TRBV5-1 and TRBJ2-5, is KAGVTQTPRYLIKTRGQQVTLSCSPISGHRSVSWYQQTPGQGLQFLFEYFSETQRNKGNFPGRFSGRQFSNSRSEMNVSTLELGDSALYLCASSPGTGGGETQYFGPGTRLLVL.

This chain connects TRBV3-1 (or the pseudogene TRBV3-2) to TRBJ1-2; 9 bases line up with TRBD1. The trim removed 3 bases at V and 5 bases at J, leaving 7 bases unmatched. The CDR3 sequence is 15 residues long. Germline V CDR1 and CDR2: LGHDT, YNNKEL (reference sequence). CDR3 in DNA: TGTGCCAGCAGCCATAAGACAGACAGGGGGTATGGCTACACCTTC. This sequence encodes CASSHKTDRGYGYTF.

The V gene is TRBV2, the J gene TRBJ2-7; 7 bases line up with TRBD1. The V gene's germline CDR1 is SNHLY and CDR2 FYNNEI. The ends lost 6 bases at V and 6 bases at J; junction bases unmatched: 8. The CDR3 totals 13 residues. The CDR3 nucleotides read TGTGCCAGCAGCCGCCGACAGGGCAGCGAGCAGTACGTC. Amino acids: CASSRRQGSEQYV.

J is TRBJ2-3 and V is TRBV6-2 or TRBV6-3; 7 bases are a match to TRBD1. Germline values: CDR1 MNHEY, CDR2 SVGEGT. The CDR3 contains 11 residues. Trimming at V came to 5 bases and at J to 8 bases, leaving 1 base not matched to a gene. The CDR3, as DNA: TGTGCCAGCAGTCGGGACAGTACGCAGTATTTT. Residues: CASSRDSTQYF.

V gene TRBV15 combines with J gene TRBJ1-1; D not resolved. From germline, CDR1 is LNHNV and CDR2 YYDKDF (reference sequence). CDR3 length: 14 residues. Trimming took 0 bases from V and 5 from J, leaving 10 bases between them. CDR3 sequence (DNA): TGTGCCACCAGCAGAGAACCAGGCAAGACTGAAGCTTTCTTT. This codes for CATSREPGKTEAFF.

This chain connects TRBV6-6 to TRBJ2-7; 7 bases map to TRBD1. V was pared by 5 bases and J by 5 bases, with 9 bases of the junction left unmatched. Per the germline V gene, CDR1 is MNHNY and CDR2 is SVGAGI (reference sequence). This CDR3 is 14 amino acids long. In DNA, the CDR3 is TGTGCCAGCAGTCCCCGGGACAGTCGCAACGAGCAGTACTTC. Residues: CASSPRDSRNEQYF.

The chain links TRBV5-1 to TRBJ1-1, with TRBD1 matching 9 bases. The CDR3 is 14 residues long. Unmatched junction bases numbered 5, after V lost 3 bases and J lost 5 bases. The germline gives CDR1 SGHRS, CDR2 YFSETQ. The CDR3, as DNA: TGCGCCAGCAGCTCGACAGGGGGGAAAACTGAAGCTTTCTTT. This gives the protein CASSSTGGKTEAFF.

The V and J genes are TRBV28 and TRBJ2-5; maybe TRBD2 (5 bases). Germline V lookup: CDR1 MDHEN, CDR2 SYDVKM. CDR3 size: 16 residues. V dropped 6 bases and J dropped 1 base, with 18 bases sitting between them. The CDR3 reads CASSSGRSGIQETQYF. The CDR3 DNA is TGTGCCAGCAGCAGTGGGCGGAGCGGAATCCAAGAGACCCAGTACTTC.

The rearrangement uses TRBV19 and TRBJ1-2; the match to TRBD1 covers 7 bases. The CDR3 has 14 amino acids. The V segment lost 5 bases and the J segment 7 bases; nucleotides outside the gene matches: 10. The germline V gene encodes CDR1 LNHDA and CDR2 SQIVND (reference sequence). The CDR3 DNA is TGTGCCAGTAGTCCTCCTGGACAGGCTCGTGGCTACACCTTC. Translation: CASSPPGQARGYTF.

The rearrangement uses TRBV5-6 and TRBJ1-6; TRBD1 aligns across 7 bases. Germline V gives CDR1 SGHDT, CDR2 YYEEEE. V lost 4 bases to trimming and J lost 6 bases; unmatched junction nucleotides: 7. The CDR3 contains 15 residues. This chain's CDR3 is CASSPETGSNSPLHF. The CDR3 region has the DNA TGTGCCAGCAGCCCGGAGACAGGGAGTAATTCACCCCTCCACTTT.

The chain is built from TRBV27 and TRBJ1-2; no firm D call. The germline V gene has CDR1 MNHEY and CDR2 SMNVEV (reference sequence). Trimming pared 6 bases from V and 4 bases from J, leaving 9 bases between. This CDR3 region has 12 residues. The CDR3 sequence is CASSLGFYGYTF. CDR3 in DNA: TGTGCCAGCAGCCTCGGGTTCTATGGCTACACCTTC.

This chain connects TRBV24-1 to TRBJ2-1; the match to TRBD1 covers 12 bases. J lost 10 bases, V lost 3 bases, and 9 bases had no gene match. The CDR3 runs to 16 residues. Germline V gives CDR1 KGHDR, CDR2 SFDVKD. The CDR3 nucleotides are TGTGCCACCAGTGATGTGGGACAGGGGGCGTTAGGGGAGCAGTTCTTC. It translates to CATSDVGQGALGEQFF.

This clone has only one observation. CDR3 bases: TGTGCCAGTAGTATATCTACAGCTACAGATACGCAGTATTTT. It specifies CASSISTATDTQYF. The V call is TRBV19, the J call TRBJ2-3; D call uncertain. V was clipped by 2 bases and J by 3 bases, with 9 bases between them. Germline V gives CDR1 LNHDA, CDR2 SQIVND (reference sequence). The CDR3 sequence is 14 residues long.

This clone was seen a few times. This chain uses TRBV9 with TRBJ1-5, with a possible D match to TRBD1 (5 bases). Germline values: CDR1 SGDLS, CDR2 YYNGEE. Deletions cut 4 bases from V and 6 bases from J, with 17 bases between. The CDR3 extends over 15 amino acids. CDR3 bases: TGTGCCAGCAGCCCAGGCGGGGGAGAAGGTCAGCCCCAGCATTTT. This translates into CASSPGGGEGQPQHF.

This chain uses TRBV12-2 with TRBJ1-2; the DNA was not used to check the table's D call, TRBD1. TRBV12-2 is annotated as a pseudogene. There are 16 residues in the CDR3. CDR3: CASRLRYSRGRNGYTF. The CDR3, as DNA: TGTGCAAGTCGCTTACGGTACAGCAGGGGTAGGAATGGCTACACCTTC.

CDR3 nucleotide sequence: TGTGCCAGCAGCGCCGGACAGGGGATAGCCAAAAACATTCAGTACTTC. Translating it yields CASSAGQGIAKNIQYF. The rearrangement joins TRBV5-8 to TRBJ2-4; the match to TRBD1 covers 9 bases. Germline loops: CDR1 SGHTS, CDR2 YDEGEE. This CDR3 is built from 16 residues. The V segment lost 4 bases and the J segment 0 bases; nucleotides outside the gene matches: 5.